This entry lists 9 T cell receptor beta chains sequenced from one sample in a study of OX40 agonist ivuxolimab in advanced cancers. TCRdb's table, derived via immunoSEQ multiplex PCR, lists solely in-frame clones and lacks some. The repertoire holds 65,000 to 80,000 clones, with roughly 85% as singletons. This sample comprised CD4+ or CD8+ T cells sorted from blood, obtained in a trial of the OX40 agonist ivuxolimab. The receptors originated from an adult with an advanced solid tumor such as melanoma, head and neck, liver or kidney cancer.

The gene calls are TRBV19 and TRBJ1-1, with a tentative D call TRBD1 (5 bases). V lost 8 bases and J 0 bases, leaving 13 bases between the germline ends. CDR1 and CDR2 (germline): LNHDA, SQIVND (reference sequence). There are 14 residues in the CDR3. The CDR3 bases are TGTGCCAGTTCTTTTGAGACAGTGAACACTGAAGCTTTCTTT. Protein: CASSFETVNTEAFF.

V gene TRBV4-2 combines with J gene TRBJ2-1; D might be TRBD2 (6 bases). The ends were cut back, 0 bases at V and 13 bases at J, with 16 bases in the middle. This CDR3 is built from 14 residues. CDR1 is LGHNA and CDR2 is YNFKEQ in the germline V gene. The chain's CDR3 is CASSQESTRGLQFF. The DNA for the CDR3 is TGTGCCAGCAGCCAAGAAAGTACGAGGGGACTCCAGTTCTTC.

The chain carries TRBV28 and TRBJ1-5; 7 bases agree with TRBD1. This CDR3 contains 15 residues. CDR1 and CDR2 from the germline V gene are MDHEN and SYDVKM. V shed 8 bases and J 0 bases; nucleotides not matched to a gene: 7. The chain's CDR3 is CASGGTDNSNQPQHF. The CDR3 nucleotides are TGTGCCAGCGGAGGGACAGATAATAGCAATCAGCCCCAGCATTTT.

In its sample, this clone was seen a few times. V usage is TRBV7-3 and J usage is TRBJ1-2; 7 bases align to TRBD1. Trimming cost V 5 bases and J 7 bases; bases outside gene matches: 7. The germline V gene encodes CDR1 SGHTA and CDR2 FQGTGA. This CDR3 has 13 residues. The CDR3 DNA reads as TGTGCCAGCAGCCGAGGACGACAGGGTGGCTACACCTTC. Translated, it gives CASSRGRQGGYTF.

The gene calls are TRBV2 and TRBJ1-5; 7 bases agree with TRBD1. The CDR3 totals 15 residues. Germline-derived CDR1 and CDR2 are SNHLY and FYNNEI. With 5 bases clipped from V and 1 base from J, the junction kept 5 bases outside the gene matches. The CDR3 here is CASSIQGTSNQPQHF. The CDR3, as DNA: TGTGCCAGCAGTATACAGGGGACCAGCAATCAGCCCCAGCATTTT.

The chain uses TRBV5-1 and TRBJ2-7; 14 bases match TRBD2. Trimming at V came to 0 bases and at J to 7 bases, leaving 6 bases not matched to a gene. The CDR3 sequence is 16 residues long. CDR1 is SGHRS and CDR2 is YFSETQ in the germline V gene. The CDR3 bases are TGCGCCAGCAGCTTGGGACTAGCGGGAGGGCCGGGGGAGCAGTACTTC. The encoded protein is CASSLGLAGGPGEQYF.

The chain recombines TRBV5-1 with TRBJ2-4; weak D call: TRBD2 (5 bases). Trimming cost V 3 bases and J 0 bases, with 10 bases left between them. Germline V gives CDR1 SGHRS, CDR2 YFSETQ. The CDR3 length is 15 residues. CDR3 bases: TGCGCCAGCAGCTCGGGGTTTCTAGCCAAAAACATTCAGTACTTC. Translation gives CASSSGFLAKNIQYF.

V usage is TRBV25-1 and J usage is TRBJ2-5; no firm D call. The CDR3 consists of 13 residues. Trimming cost V 5 bases and J 0 bases, with 7 bases left between them. Germline CDR1 MGHDK, CDR2 SYGVNS. The CDR3 sequence is CASSTRNQETQYF. The DNA of the CDR3 is TGTGCCAGCAGTACTCGGAACCAAGAGACCCAGTACTTC.

The chain employs TRBV7-9 and TRBJ1-1; D ambiguous. The germline V gene has CDR1 SEHNR and CDR2 FQNEAQ (reference sequence). V gave up 7 bases and J gave up 1 base, with 7 bases separating them. This CDR3 is 12 amino acids long. CDR3 bases: TGTGCCAGCATGAGACAGAACACTGAAGCTTTCTTT. Protein product: CASMRQNTEAFF. Filled out from reference TRBV7-9 and TRBJ1-1, the complete variable domain reads DTGVSQNPRHKITKRGQNVTFRCDPISEHNRLYWYRQTLGQGPEFLTYFQNEAQLEKSRLLSDRFSAERPKGSFSTLEIQRTEQGDSAMYLCASMRQNTEAFFGQGTRLTVV.